This T cell receptor (beta chain) was recovered during a study of tumor-infiltrating lymphocytes in primary liver carcinoma. With respect to this clonotype: Its antigen remains unknown. The junction shows a germline mismatch at one end, possibly a read error.

Germline values: CDR1 MNHEY, CDR2 SVGAGI. This CDR3 region has 14 residues. Study results and limitations: Compared with blood, tumor repertoires held significantly more in their top 250 clones. Representation across all five tumor regions was limited to only about 7.5-25% of top clones.

A primer matching the constant region was used to make TCR beta cDNA from 500 to 600 ng of total RNA. Library construction for TCR beta comprised three nested multiplex PCR rounds performed with slightly modified ARM-PCR. TRBV1-TRBV30 forward primers and a C-beta reverse primer were used in the first two PCR rounds, which each ran for about 10 cycles. MiXCR, applied by TCRdb to the multiplex PCR reads, yields one record per CDR3 protein. This table has 50,000 to 60,000 distinct CDR3 sequences, 65% to 85% appearing once. Unsorted bulk tissue of roughly 18-31 mg yielded co-extracted RNA and DNA. Primary liver carcinoma in the patients was surgically resected. The patients lived with chronic HBV infection and had not yet received any treatment.

The sequence was obtained from a man aged 40-49 years with primary liver carcinoma and hepatitis B virus infection. The rearrangement uses TRBV6-5 and TRBJ2-7; perhaps TRBD2 as D (6 bases). The material sequenced was liver tumor tissue from sampling region 5. Subset of the sample: tumor region T5, tumor centre. In DNA form, the CDR3 reads TGTGTCAGCTCCGCAACGGGACTCTCCTACGAGCAGTACTTC. This codes for CVSSATGLSYEQYF.